A single T cell receptor (beta chain) is shown here with its context. The antigen remains undetermined. With 5 bases clipped from V and 3 bases from J, the junction kept 5 bases outside the gene matches. Germline loops: CDR1 LNHDA, CDR2 SQIVND (reference sequence). This CDR3 has 14 amino acids. The data are from a study of cytomegalovirus exposure and HLA in healthy donors. Study as a whole: Among the approximately 380 donors who were genotyped, 70% to 90% fell in the genetic ancestry cluster that is associated with self-reported Caucasian donors. General study findings and limits: In most subjects, TCR beta sequences reportedly gave accurate predictions of HLA-A and HLA-B alleles. In an earlier analysis, most TCR beta V segments were productive about 87% or about 30% of the time.

The PCR used 60 Vbeta and 13 Jbeta primers. Sequencing was performed with immunoSEQ multiplex PCR; in TCRdb, only in-frame clones are kept and a portion is missing. This table has some 150,000 clones, 64% appearing once. The receptor comes from a woman aged 30 to 39 in good health and CMV-seropositive. The gene calls are TRBV19 and TRBJ2-7; TRBD1 aligns across 9 bases. Sequenced input: PBMCs. DNA for the CDR3: TGTGCCAGTAGTTCCGAGGACAGGGGCTACGAGCAGTACTTC. It yields the protein CASSSEDRGYEQYF. Filled out from reference TRBV19 and TRBJ2-7, the complete variable domain reads DGGITQSPKYLFRKEGQNVTLSCEQNLNHDAMYWYRQDPGQGLRLIYYSQIVNDFQKGDIAEGYSVSREKKESFPLTVTSAQKNPTAFYLCASSSEDRGYEQYFGPGTRLTVT.